The 18 T cell receptor beta chains in this list originate from one sample, sequenced in a study of blood T cell repertoires in COVID-19 (TCRdb year 2020). The receptor library was made with the immunoSEQ multiplex PCR assay. TCRdb limited this immuneACCESS table to in-frame rearrangements with V and J called. A share of clones is missing; checked studies link under half to unresolved V genes, and the rest is unexplained. This sample comprises 35,000 to 50,000 clones, approximately 85% of them detected only once. Over 3.5% of the sample belongs to the ten largest clones. The specimen was peripheral blood. The receptor set was obtained from a man in his sixties with acute or convalescent COVID-19.

The chain couples TRBV19 to TRBJ2-2; TRBD1 is a possible D gene (6 bases). V lost 9 bases and J lost 3, with 14 bases in between. Germline CDR1 and CDR2: LNHDA and SQIVND (reference sequence). The CDR3 contains 14 residues. The CDR3, as DNA: TGTGCCAGCCGGACAGCAGAATACACCGGGGAGCTGTTTTTT. This gives the protein CASRTAEYTGELFF.

The V call is TRBV19, the J call TRBJ2-1; TRBD2 aligns across 10 bases. This CDR3 comprises 16 residues. Germline V gives CDR1 LNHDA, CDR2 SQIVND (reference sequence). Trimming at V came to 4 bases and at J to 8 bases, leaving 11 bases not matched to a gene. The CDR3 region has the DNA TGTGCCAGTAGTACAGTAGGAGCGGGGGGGGTGGATGAGCAGTTCTTC. Its protein is CASSTVGAGGVDEQFF.

The genes are TRBV10-3 and TRBJ2-1; a possible D gene is TRBD1 (6 bases). This CDR3 is 15 amino acids long. Trimming removed 6 bases at V and 6 bases at J, with 18 bases between. The V gene's germline CDR1 is ENHRY and CDR2 SYGVKD. The DNA of the CDR3 is TGTGCCATCAGGGACCAACAGGGAAACCTCAATGAGCAGTTCTTC. This translates into CAIRDQQGNLNEQFF.

The rearrangement joins TRBV7-2 to TRBJ1-6, with TRBD1 matching 7 bases. J lost 6 bases, V lost 4 bases, and 6 bases had no gene match. This CDR3 contains 15 residues. Germline loops: CDR1 SGHTA, CDR2 FQGNSA. As DNA, the CDR3 is TGTGCCAGCAGCTCCCGGACAGGAGGTAATTCACCCCTCCACTTT. This codes for CASSSRTGGNSPLHF.

In this sample, this clone turned up once. The chain employs TRBV3-1 (or the pseudogene TRBV3-2) and TRBJ2-7; D not resolved. V lost 0 bases to trimming and J lost 2 bases, with 2 bases between them. The CDR3 loop spans 12 amino acids. Germline values: CDR1 LGHDT, CDR2 YNNKEL (reference sequence). Here the CDR3 reads CASSQDTYEQYF. For the CDR3, the DNA is TGTGCCAGCAGCCAAGATACCTACGAGCAGTACTTC.

This chain uses TRBV30 with TRBJ1-5; TRBD1 matches at 9 bases. J lost 2 bases, V lost 6 bases, and 5 bases had no gene match. Looked up from germline, CDR1 is GTSNPN and CDR2 is SVGIG (reference sequence). The CDR3 contains 14 residues. In DNA form, the CDR3 reads TGTGCCTGCGCGGGACAGGGTGGCAATCAGCCCCAGCATTTT. Translation: CACAGQGGNQPQHF.

This chain joins TRBV6-5 and TRBJ2-5; no firm D call. Germline V gives CDR1 MNHEY, CDR2 SVGAGI. This CDR3 has 14 residues. The V end lost 1 base, the J end lost 4 bases, and 10 bases lay between the germline ends. The CDR3 reads CASSYFSSRETQYF. The CDR3 coding sequence is TGTGCCAGCAGTTACTTTTCCTCTCGAGAGACCCAGTACTTC.

The V gene is TRBV15, the J gene TRBJ2-5; possibly TRBD1 for D (6 bases). The CDR3 is 15 amino acids. From germline, CDR1 is LNHNV and CDR2 YYDKDF (reference sequence). The V gene lost 4 bases and the J gene lost 0 bases, with 12 bases spanning the gap. CDR3 region: CATSNATGDQETQYF. CDR3 sequence (DNA): TGTGCCACCAGCAACGCGACAGGAGACCAAGAGACCCAGTACTTC.

CDR3 coding DNA: TGTGCCAGCAGCTTACAGGGGCGGTATGGCTACACCTTC. Its protein product is CASSLQGRYGYTF. This chain connects TRBV7-3 to TRBJ1-2; maybe TRBD1 (6 bases). The CDR3 is 13 residues long. V was trimmed by 2 bases and J by 5 bases, leaving 9 bases between them. Germline V gene lookup returns CDR1 SGHTA and CDR2 FQGTGA.

The J gene is TRBJ1-1, the V gene TRBV7-9; D not certain. The V end lost 3 bases, the J end lost 7 bases, and 6 bases lay between the germline ends. The CDR3 has 11 amino acids. CDR1 and CDR2 from the germline V gene are SEHNR and FQNEAQ (reference sequence). CDR3 amino acids: CASSLGSEAFF. DNA of the CDR3: TGTGCCAGCAGCTTGGGGAGTGAAGCTTTCTTT.

This sequence joins TRBV28 and TRBJ2-1; 11 bases align to TRBD2. V shed 5 bases, J shed 6 bases, and the junction held 12 bases outside the gene matches. The CDR3 consists of 17 residues. Germline CDR1 reads MDHEN; CDR2 reads SYDVKM. The CDR3 DNA is TGTGCCAGCAGTCCAGCCTCCGGGACTAGCGGATTCAATGAGCAGTTCTTC. This translates into CASSPASGTSGFNEQFF.

The rearrangement joins TRBV7-3 to TRBJ1-2; no firm D call. V gave up 9 bases and J gave up 8 bases, with 19 bases separating them. Germline values: CDR1 SGHTA, CDR2 FQGTGA. This CDR3 region has 13 residues. The CDR3 loop is CARRKPLNEGYTF. The CDR3 region has the DNA TGTGCCAGACGAAAACCACTCAATGAGGGCTACACCTTC.

This chain uses TRBV6-5 with TRBJ2-1; TRBD1 matches 8 bases. CDR1 is MNHEY, CDR2 SVGAGI, per germline. This CDR3 has 14 amino acids. Unmatched junction bases numbered 0, after V lost 4 bases and J lost 1 base. The DNA of the CDR3 is TGTGCCAGCAGTTGGGACAGGTCCTACAATGAGCAGTTCTTC. It encodes CASSWDRSYNEQFF.

The chain's CDR3 is CASSRQGRQPQHF. CDR3 sequence (DNA): TGTGCCAGCAGTCGACAGGGGCGTCAGCCCCAGCATTTT. V gene TRBV5-4 combines with J gene TRBJ1-5; 8 bases map to TRBD1. Trimming took 5 bases from V and 6 from J; bases not matched to a gene: 4. The V gene's germline CDR1 is SGHNT and CDR2 YYREEE (reference sequence). The CDR3 covers 13 residues.

The chain employs TRBV5-1 and TRBJ2-6; D gene unclear. V was trimmed by 0 bases and J by 0 bases, leaving 7 bases between them. Germline CDR1 is SGHRS and CDR2 is YFSETQ. The CDR3 loop spans 16 amino acids. The CDR3: CASSLVAFSGANVLTF. The CDR3 DNA sequence: TGCGCCAGCAGCTTGGTAGCCTTCTCTGGGGCCAACGTCCTGACTTTC.

V gene TRBV11-2 combines with J gene TRBJ1-2, with no clear D. CDR1 is SGHAT and CDR2 is FQNNGV in the germline V gene. The V end was cut by 1 base, the J end by 4 bases, with 13 bases between. This CDR3 has 15 amino acids. CDR3 protein: CASSLVFQARYGYTF. CDR3 DNA: TGTGCCAGCAGCTTAGTATTCCAGGCTCGCTATGGCTACACCTTC.

The chain couples TRBV5-1 to TRBJ2-1; 11 bases line up with TRBD2. From germline, CDR1 is SGHRS and CDR2 YFSETQ. The CDR3 runs 17 residues. V lost 0 bases to trimming and J lost 0 bases; unmatched junction nucleotides: 2. The CDR3 here is CASSLVGLAGSYNEQFF. As DNA, the CDR3 is TGCGCCAGCAGCTTGGTAGGACTAGCGGGCTCCTACAATGAGCAGTTCTTC.

The chain combines TRBV5-1 with TRBJ2-1; D is possibly TRBD2 (5 bases). The CDR3 has 15 amino acids. Trimming cost V 2 bases and J 5 bases, with 14 bases left between them. Looked up from germline, CDR1 is SGHRS and CDR2 is YFSETQ. The CDR3, as DNA: TGCGCCAGCAGCTTCCTCGGAGAGGGCAACAATGAGCAGTTCTTC. Protein sequence: CASSFLGEGNNEQFF. Full variable domain (remainder filled in from reference TRBV5-1 and TRBJ2-1): KAGVTQTPRYLIKTRGQQVTLSCSPISGHRSVSWYQQTPGQGLQFLFEYFSETQRNKGNFPGRFSGRQFSNSRSEMNVSTLELGDSALYLCASSFLGEGNNEQFFGPGTRLTVL.